This entry lists 25 T cell receptor beta chains sequenced from one sample in a study of shared clonotypes between healthy human individuals. TCRdb keeps only in-frame clones here, not all; method: immunoSEQ multiplex PCR. The sample comprises roughly 450,000 clones, more than 65% of which are singletons, and 13% rests with the top ten. Sequenced: PBMCs. The receptors originated from a middle-aged woman in good health. Some clones in this sample may be carry-over from other donors' samples.

This clone turned up a few times. The chain recombines TRBV6-8 with TRBJ1-5, with a tentative D call TRBD1 (6 bases). V lost 0 bases and J lost 4, with 16 bases in between. The CDR3 has 17 residues. Germline V gives CDR1 MNHGY, CDR2 SAAAGT. For the CDR3, the DNA is TGTGCCAGCAGTTACTCGACAGGCAGGGGAGGGAATCAGCCCCAGCATTTT. Translating it yields CASSYSTGRGGNQPQHF.

The table lists this clone with a count of one. CDR3 loop: CASSVAFTRSQETQYF. CDR3 nucleotides: TGTGCCAGCAGCGTAGCTTTTACTCGGTCACAAGAGACCCAGTACTTC. This chain uses TRBV9 with TRBJ2-5; the D is unclear. Germline V lookup: CDR1 SGDLS, CDR2 YYNGEE. CDR3 length equals 16 residues. The ends were cut back, 0 bases at V and 2 bases at J, with 14 bases in the middle.

The rearrangement uses TRBV2 and TRBJ2-1; the D is unclear. CDR1 is SNHLY, CDR2 FYNNEI, per germline. The CDR3 runs to 16 residues. The germline V and J ends were trimmed by 7 bases and 0 bases, with 16 bases remaining between them. CDR3 in DNA: TGTGCCAGCACCCTCTCGGCTGGAAGCTCCTACAATGAGCAGTTCTTC. Residues: CASTLSAGSSYNEQFF.

The rearrangement links TRBV7-2 to TRBJ2-5; 15 positions match TRBD2. The CDR3 is made up of 16 amino acids. J gave up 5 bases and V 3 bases, and 4 bases lay outside the gene matches. Germline V gene sequence: CDR1 SGHTA, CDR2 FQGNSA. The CDR3 reads CASSFAGTSGRETQYF. DNA of the CDR3: TGTGCCAGCAGCTTTGCCGGGACTAGCGGGAGGGAGACCCAGTACTTC. Complete variable domain (other parts from reference TRBV7-2 and TRBJ2-5): GAGVSQSPSNKVTEKGKDVELRCDPISGHTALYWYRQSLGQGLEFLIYFQGNSAPDKSGLPSDRFSAERTGGSVSTLTIQRTQQEDSAVYLCASSFAGTSGRETQYFGPGTRLLVL.

The gene calls are TRBV13 and TRBJ2-3; 8 positions agree with TRBD2. This CDR3 has 15 residues. Losses at the gene ends were 0 bases for V and 3 bases for J; bases not matched to a gene: 2. The germline V gene has CDR1 PRHDT and CDR2 FYEKMQ (reference sequence). The CDR3 loop reads CASSLGLAETDTQYF. CDR3 DNA: TGTGCCAGCAGCTTAGGACTAGCGGAGACAGATACGCAGTATTTT.

The genes are TRBV21-1 and TRBJ2-7; the table gives TRBD1 as D, unverified against the DNA. TRBV21-1 is recorded as a pseudogene. This CDR3 has 14 amino acids. The DNA of the CDR3 is TGTGCCAGACAATTGGGGCGGCTTAAGTACGAGCAGTACTTC. This encodes CARQLGRLKYEQYF.

V usage is TRBV7-2 and J usage is TRBJ2-7, with 10 bases that match TRBD2. Per the germline V gene, CDR1 is SGHTA and CDR2 is FQGNSA. The junction had 9 bases not matched to a gene; V was cut back by 6 bases and J by 4 bases. CDR3 length: 15 amino acids. The chain's CDR3 is CASRNDPTSGYEQYF. Here the CDR3 DNA reads TGTGCCAGCAGGAATGACCCGACTAGCGGGTACGAGCAGTACTTC. The variable domain in full, with the rest retrieved from reference TRBV7-2 and TRBJ2-7, is GAGVSQSPSNKVTEKGKDVELRCDPISGHTALYWYRQSLGQGLEFLIYFQGNSAPDKSGLPSDRFSAERTGGSVSTLTIQRTQQEDSAVYLCASRNDPTSGYEQYFGPGTRLTVT.

The chain uses TRBV2 and TRBJ1-1, with a tentative D call TRBD1 (6 bases). Germline lookup yields CDR1 SNHLY and CDR2 FYNNEI. The V and J ends lost 7 bases and 0 bases respectively, with 18 bases between them. This CDR3 has 16 residues. This CDR3 reads CASIKDSFSMNTEAFF. In DNA form, the CDR3 reads TGTGCCAGCATTAAGGACAGCTTCTCAATGAACACTGAAGCTTTCTTT.

The rearrangement joins TRBV7-2 to TRBJ1-2, with D possibly being TRBD1 (5 bases). Germline-derived CDR1 and CDR2 are SGHTA and FQGNSA. This CDR3 contains 16 residues. V was clipped by 5 bases and J by 2 bases, with 18 bases between them. CDR3 nucleotide sequence: TGTGCCAGCAGCCCTTACGGAGGGGCGGACAACTATGGCTACACCTTC. Its translation: CASSPYGGADNYGYTF.

This clone has only a few counts. The rearrangement links TRBV7-9 to TRBJ1-1; D unresolved. The V gene lost 5 bases and the J gene lost 5 bases, with 18 bases spanning the gap. Germline V gene data show CDR1 as SEHNR and CDR2 as FQNEAQ (reference sequence). This CDR3 is built from 15 residues. The CDR3 DNA reads as TGTGCCAGCAGCACTATGTTTCCCAGGAGGACTGAAGCTTTCTTT. It encodes CASSTMFPRRTEAFF.

A single count supports this clone. This chain joins TRBV7-6 and TRBJ2-1, with TRBD2 matching over 11 bases. With V trimmed by 0 bases and J by 9 bases, 7 bases remained unmatched. In germline, CDR1 is SGHVS, CDR2 FNYEAQ. CDR3 length: 16 amino acids. CDR3 protein: CASSLAGLAGGGEQFF. The CDR3 DNA reads TGTGCCAGCAGCTTAGCGGGGCTAGCGGGAGGTGGTGAGCAGTTCTTC.

This clone was seen a handful of times. The chain employs TRBV6-1 and TRBJ2-1; the D gene is possibly TRBD1 (6 bases). Trimming stripped 9 bases from V and 4 bases from J, with 10 bases between. Germline V gives CDR1 MNHNS, CDR2 SASEGT. The CDR3 spans 12 residues. CDR3 sequence: CASGTTYNEQFF. The CDR3, as DNA: TGTGCCAGTGGGACAACTTACAATGAGCAGTTCTTC.

The chain carries TRBV19 and TRBJ1-2; maybe TRBD1 (5 bases). V lost 4 bases and J 4 bases, leaving 16 bases between the germline ends. The CDR3 runs 15 residues. CDR1 is LNHDA, CDR2 SQIVND, per germline (reference sequence). CDR3 in DNA: TGTGCCAGTAGTACAGACCGGGACTTGAGCTATGGCTACACCTTC. Residues: CASSTDRDLSYGYTF.

This CDR3 is CASSDSQGMNTEAFF. As DNA, the CDR3 is TGTGCCAGCAGCGATTCACAGGGAATGAACACTGAAGCTTTCTTT. The chain combines TRBV6-1 with TRBJ1-1; possibly TRBD1 for D (6 bases). The CDR3 consists of 15 residues. Deletions cut 6 bases from V and 0 bases from J, with 14 bases between. CDR1 and CDR2 (germline): MNHNS, SASEGT.

This clone was recorded at least ten times. The chain uses TRBV30 and TRBJ2-1, with 8 bases matching TRBD2. This CDR3 comprises 15 residues. With 2 bases clipped from V and 4 bases from J, the junction kept 7 bases outside the gene matches. Germline loops: CDR1 GTSNPN, CDR2 SVGIG (reference sequence). The CDR3, as DNA: TGTGCCTGGAGTTGGATGATAGCGGGGTACAATGAGCAGTTCTTC. Translating gives CAWSWMIAGYNEQFF.

This chain joins TRBV5-4 and TRBJ2-2; TRBD2 might be the D (5 bases). The V end was cut by 0 bases, the J end by 3 bases, with 9 bases between. This CDR3 region has 15 residues. CDR1 is SGHNT, CDR2 YYREEE, per germline (reference sequence). Here the CDR3 DNA reads TGTGCCAGCAGCTTGGATCCAGCGGACACCGGGGAGCTGTTTTTT. This translates into CASSLDPADTGELFF.

This clone was observed a few times. V is TRBV11-3 and J is TRBJ2-1, with 7 nucleotides matching TRBD2. J was trimmed by 8 bases and V by 5 bases; bases with no gene match: 6. The CDR3 contains 13 residues. CDR1 SGHNT and CDR2 YENEEA come from the germline V gene. CDR3 nucleotide sequence: TGTGCCAGCAGCCAGGGAGGGAGTGATGAGCAGTTCTTC. This codes for CASSQGGSDEQFF.

This clone has more than one count but fewer than ten. The rearrangement uses TRBV7-9 and TRBJ2-1, with TRBD2 matching over 8 bases. V dropped 0 bases and J dropped 10; count of bases not matched to a gene: 11. CDR3 length: 16 amino acids. Per germline, CDR1 SEHNR and CDR2 FQNEAQ (reference sequence). CDR3 bases: TGTGCCAGCAGCTTAGCTATGGGACTGACTAGCGACGAGCAGTTCTTC. It translates to CASSLAMGLTSDEQFF. The variable domain in full, with the rest retrieved from reference TRBV7-9 and TRBJ2-1, is DTGVSQNPRHKITKRGQNVTFRCDPISEHNRLYWYRQTLGQGPEFLTYFQNEAQLEKSRLLSDRFSAERPKGSFSTLEIQRTEQGDSAMYLCASSLAMGLTSDEQFFGPGTRLTVL.

V and J are TRBV15 and TRBJ2-3; 7 positions match TRBD2. Germline V gene sequence: CDR1 LNHNV, CDR2 YYDKDF (reference sequence). Trimming cost V 1 base and J 0 bases; bases outside gene matches: 1. The CDR3 totals 15 residues. DNA for the CDR3: TGTGCCACCAGCAGAGGCGGGAGAAGCACAGATACGCAGTATTTT. Its translation is CATSRGGRSTDTQYF.

The chain joins TRBV7-8 to TRBJ2-7; TRBD2 matches 10 bases. This CDR3 is built from 17 residues. V shed 1 base, J shed 2 bases, and the junction held 8 bases outside the gene matches. Germline CDR1 and CDR2: SGHVS and FQNEAQ. The CDR3: CASSLVKGLAYTYEQYF. The CDR3 bases are TGTGCCAGCAGCTTAGTCAAGGGACTAGCGTACACCTACGAGCAGTACTTC.

The V and J genes are TRBV6-5 and TRBJ1-1; TRBD1 matches at 8 bases. The length of the CDR3 is 13 residues. Germline CDR1 and CDR2: MNHEY and SVGAGI. V shed 7 bases, J shed 4 bases, and the junction held 5 bases outside the gene matches. The DNA of the CDR3 is TGTGCCAGCACTCTAACAGGGGGCACTGAAGCTTTCTTT. It encodes CASTLTGGTEAFF.

The chain joins TRBV27 to TRBJ2-7, with D possibly matching TRBD2 (7 bases). The CDR3 has 16 amino acids. Germline V gene data show CDR1 as MNHEY and CDR2 as SMNVEV (reference sequence). Between the trimmed V and J ends, which lost 6 bases and 5 bases, there was a span of 23 bases. This chain's CDR3 is CASRAAGALPLDEQYF. As DNA, the CDR3 is TGTGCCAGCAGAGCGGCGGGGGCCCTACCTTTGGACGAGCAGTACTTC.

Regarding this clone: Since a much larger clone is just one base distant, this may be a read error. The chain employs TRBV18 and TRBJ2-2, with 8 bases that match TRBD1. This CDR3 is 16 amino acids long. Looked up from germline, CDR1 is KGHSH and CDR2 is LQKENI. V lost 2 bases, J lost 1 base, and 3 bases stayed unmatched. CDR3 bases: TGTGCCAGCTCACCATACGGGACAGGGAACACCGGGGAGCTGTTTTTT. Translating gives CASSPYGTGNTGELFF.

The count of this clone is one. The chain recombines TRBV19 with TRBJ1-2; D is perhaps TRBD1 (5 bases). The germline V gene has CDR1 LNHDA and CDR2 SQIVND (reference sequence). Trimming pared 3 bases from V and 5 bases from J, leaving 19 bases between. This CDR3 has 16 residues. CDR3 amino acids: CASSITPGQPGYGYTF. The CDR3 DNA reads as TGTGCCAGTAGTATCACACCAGGGCAACCCGGGTATGGCTACACCTTC.

This clone was recorded once. V and J are TRBV2 and TRBJ1-4; 9 bases align to TRBD1. Germline trimming cut 4 bases from V and 4 bases from J; bases unmatched to any gene: 4. The CDR3 runs to 15 residues. Per germline, CDR1 SNHLY and CDR2 FYNNEI. The CDR3 sequence is CASSAGTGLNEKLFF. The CDR3 region has the DNA TGTGCCAGCAGTGCGGGGACAGGGCTTAATGAAAAACTGTTTTTT.